This is a list of T cell receptor beta chains from one sample in a study of T cell repertoires in cytomegalovirus infection. TCRdb re-called the reads with MiXCR, one entry per CDR3 protein. This table holds hundreds of thousands of distinct CDR3 sequences, less than 25% found once. Sequencing was performed on CD8+ T cells from PBMCs. Receptors originate from a human donor in good health (CMV status not recorded). Some clones in this sample may be carry-over from other donors' samples. CDR3s include the opening cysteine and the closing phenylalanine or tryptophan. The order of the fields is CDR3 protein, CDR3 DNA, CDR3 length, clone size, D gene, J gene, V gene. A D gene is named only where the DNA matches it firmly. Rows may omit the clone size; those that give it use once, few, many or a size class.

CDR3: CASSYGVGDETQYF
DNA: TGTGCCAGCAGTTACGGGGTTGGCGACGAGACCCAGTACTTC
length: 14
size: few
D: .
J: TRBJ2-5
V: TRBV6-5

CDR3: CASSLLRDSNQPQHF
DNA: TGTGCCAGCAGTTTATTAAGGGACAGCAATCAGCCCCAGCATTTT
length: 15
size: many
D: .
J: TRBJ1-5
V: TRBV28

CDR3: CASSFGPGGDTDTQYF
DNA: TGTGCCAGCAGTTTCGGCCCGGGGGGAGACACAGATACGCAGTATTTT
length: 16
size: many
D: TRBD2
J: TRBJ2-3
V: TRBV28

CDR3: CANSLRQGDGYTF
DNA: TGTGCCAACAGTTTGAGGCAGGGGGATGGCTACACCTTC
length: 13
size: .
D: TRBD1
J: TRBJ1-2
V: TRBV12-3/TRBV12-4

CDR3: CASSEGWSTDTQYF
DNA: TGTGCCAGCAGTGAAGGGTGGAGCACAGATACGCAGTATTTT
length: 14
size: few
D: .
J: TRBJ2-3
V: TRBV6-1

CDR3: CASSSGRGTEASSYEQYF
DNA: TGTGCCAGCAGCTCAGGTAGGGGGACGGAGGCCAGCTCCTACGAGCAGTACTTC
length: 18
size: .
D: .
J: TRBJ2-7
V: TRBV11-3

CDR3: CASSQRPYGYTF
DNA: TGTGCCAGCAGCCAACGACCCTATGGCTACACCTTC
length: 12
size: .
D: .
J: TRBJ1-2
V: TRBV14

CDR3: CASSSMDSNYGYTF
DNA: TGTGCCAGCAGTTCCATGGACAGTAACTATGGCTACACCTTC
length: 14
size: many
D: .
J: TRBJ1-2
V: TRBV7-2

CDR3: CAIRARDQETQYF
DNA: TGTGCCATCAGGGCCCGAGACCAAGAGACCCAGTACTTC
length: 13
size: few
D: .
J: TRBJ2-5
V: TRBV10-3

CDR3: CASSPSRTAYGYTF
DNA: TGTGCCAGCAGTCCCTCCCGGACGGCTTATGGCTACACCTTC
length: 14
size: many
D: .
J: TRBJ1-2
V: TRBV12-3/TRBV12-4

CDR3: CANSYTGQSEVAFF
DNA: TGTGCCAACAGTTACACGGGACAGAGCGAAGTCGCTTTCTTT
length: 14
size: once
D: TRBD1
J: TRBJ1-1
V: TRBV6-5

CDR3: CASSRVRAGVAYNEQFF
DNA: TGTGCCAGCAGCCGTGTTAGGGCAGGGGTGGCCTACAATGAGCAGTTCTTC
length: 17
size: many
D: .
J: TRBJ2-1
V: TRBV7-6

CDR3: CSVSRDRDPRAQYF
DNA: TGCAGCGTTTCCCGGGACAGGGACCCTAGGGCGCAGTATTTT
length: 14
size: .
D: TRBD1
J: TRBJ2-3
V: TRBV29-1

CDR3: CASSSGSQPQHF
DNA: TGTGCCAGCTCCTCTGGGAGTCAGCCCCAGCATTTT
length: 12
size: many
D: .
J: TRBJ1-5
V: TRBV7-9

CDR3: CASSLGVGGNSPLHF
DNA: TGTGCCAGCAGTTTAGGGGTAGGGGGGAATTCACCCCTCCACTTT
length: 15
size: many
D: .
J: TRBJ1-6
V: TRBV28

CDR3: CASSQENQPQHF
DNA: TGTGCCAGCAGCCAAGAGAATCAGCCCCAGCATTTT
length: 12
size: many
D: .
J: TRBJ1-5
V: TRBV7-9

CDR3: CASSPVEGDEKLFF
DNA: TGTGCCAGCAGCCCGGTTGAGGGAGATGAAAAACTGTTTTTT
length: 14
size: .
D: .
J: TRBJ1-4
V: TRBV2

CDR3: CASRWGQPFGETQYF
DNA: TGTGCCAGCAGATGGGGACAGCCATTCGGGGAGACCCAGTACTTC
length: 15
size: many
D: TRBD1
J: TRBJ2-5
V: TRBV11-2

CDR3: CASSFPSGGEETQYF
DNA: TGTGCCAGCAGCTTCCCTAGCGGGGGTGAAGAGACCCAGTACTTC
length: 15
size: many
D: TRBD2
J: TRBJ2-5
V: TRBV7-9

CDR3: CATPSPRTQYF
DNA: TGTGCCACCCCGTCCCCCCGGACGCAGTATTTT
length: 11
size: many
D: .
J: TRBJ2-3
V: TRBV7-9

CDR3: CASSPRGADYEQYF
DNA: TGTGCCAGCTCACCACGGGGGGCAGACTACGAGCAGTACTTC
length: 14
size: .
D: .
J: TRBJ2-7
V: TRBV18

CDR3: CASSYSRGHTDFPRETQYF
DNA: TGTGCCAGCAGTTACTCGCGGGGACACACCGATTTCCCGAGAGAGACCCAGTACTTC
length: 19
size: few
D: .
J: TRBJ2-5
V: TRBV6-5

CDR3: CSARDYNEQFF
DNA: TGCAGCGCAAGGGACTACAATGAGCAGTTCTTC
length: 11
size: .
D: .
J: TRBJ2-1
V: TRBV20-1

CDR3: CSARDLGRAGGYGYTF
DNA: TGCAGTGCTAGAGATCTGGGGAGGGCCGGAGGCTATGGCTACACCTTC
length: 16
size: many
D: .
J: TRBJ1-2
V: TRBV20-1

CDR3: CASSIGSAGPNTGELFF
DNA: TGTGCCAGTAGTATAGGGTCGGCGGGGCCGAACACCGGGGAGCTGTTTTTT
length: 17
size: .
D: .
J: TRBJ2-2
V: TRBV19

CDR3: CASSSRQGRNEQFF
DNA: TGTGCCAGCAGTTCCCGACAGGGGAGGAATGAGCAGTTCTTC
length: 14
size: .
D: TRBD1
J: TRBJ2-1
V: TRBV6-5

CDR3: CANRPLGQAPEDEQFF
DNA: TGTGCCAACCGACCCCTCGGACAGGCCCCCGAGGATGAGCAGTTCTTC
length: 16
size: .
D: TRBD1
J: TRBJ2-1
V: TRBV7-6

CDR3: CSVEDRAERNTEAFF
DNA: TGCAGCGTTGAGGACAGGGCTGAAAGGAACACTGAAGCTTTCTTT
length: 15
size: .
D: TRBD1
J: TRBJ1-1
V: TRBV29-1

CDR3: CASSPLPTGIGGYGYTF
DNA: TGTGCCAGCAGCCCCCTCCCGACAGGGATTGGTGGCTATGGCTACACCTTC
length: 17
size: many
D: TRBD1
J: TRBJ1-2
V: TRBV7-2

CDR3: CASSYFGAGVLETQYF
DNA: TGTGCCAGCAGTTACTTCGGGGCAGGGGTTTTGGAGACCCAGTACTTC
length: 16
size: few
D: .
J: TRBJ2-5
V: TRBV6-2/TRBV6-3

CDR3: CASNPGYEDTEAFF
DNA: TGTGCCAGCAATCCCGGGTACGAGGACACTGAAGCTTTCTTT
length: 14
size: few
D: .
J: TRBJ1-1
V: TRBV28

CDR3: CSVRGVSGANVLTF
DNA: TGCAGCGTCCGAGGGGTGTCAGGGGCCAACGTCCTGACTTTC
length: 14
size: .
D: .
J: TRBJ2-6
V: TRBV29-1

CDR3: CSAIGRGGSTTGELFF
DNA: TGCAGTGCTATCGGGCGGGGGGGCTCGACCACCGGGGAGCTGTTTTTT
length: 16
size: .
D: TRBD2
J: TRBJ2-2
V: TRBV20-1

CDR3: CASSPGRRGTEAFF
DNA: TGTGCCAGCAGCCCAGGTCGACGGGGCACTGAAGCTTTCTTT
length: 14
size: many
D: .
J: TRBJ1-1
V: TRBV7-6

CDR3: CASSPRDIPSTDTQYF
DNA: TGTGCCAGCAGTCCCAGGGACATACCTAGCACAGATACGCAGTATTTT
length: 16
size: many
D: .
J: TRBJ2-3
V: TRBV28

CDR3: CASSPGHPSPNTGELFF
DNA: TGTGCCAGCAGTCCGGGGCATCCCTCCCCGAACACCGGGGAGCTGTTTTTT
length: 17
size: few
D: .
J: TRBJ2-2
V: TRBV6-5

CDR3: CASSSELAAFHTEAFF
DNA: TGTGCCAGCAGTTCCGAGCTGGCAGCTTTTCACACTGAAGCTTTCTTT
length: 16
size: many
D: .
J: TRBJ1-1
V: TRBV7-2

CDR3: CSASWAAGSEKLFF
DNA: TGCAGTGCTAGTTGGGCAGCCGGAAGTGAAAAACTGTTTTTT
length: 14
size: few
D: .
J: TRBJ1-4
V: TRBV20-1

CDR3: CASNPSTSGDPYADTQYF
DNA: TGTGCCAGCAATCCCTCGACTAGCGGGGACCCCTACGCAGATACGCAGTATTTT
length: 18
size: few
D: TRBD2
J: TRBJ2-3
V: TRBV6-2/TRBV6-3

CDR3: CASSGKRAFF
DNA: TGTGCCAGCAGCGGGAAGAGAGCTTTCTTT
length: 10
size: .
D: .
J: TRBJ1-1
V: TRBV9

CDR3: CASSVGNRNQPQHF
DNA: TGTGCCAGCAGCGTAGGCAACCGCAATCAGCCCCAGCATTTT
length: 14
size: .
D: .
J: TRBJ1-5
V: TRBV9

CDR3: CANSLSETEQETQYF
DNA: TGTGCCAACAGCTTAAGCGAGACAGAGCAAGAGACCCAGTACTTC
length: 15
size: .
D: .
J: TRBJ2-5
V: TRBV7-6

CDR3: CASSYLTGNPRDTQYF
DNA: TGTGCCAGCAGCTACCTGACAGGGAACCCCAGAGATACGCAGTATTTT
length: 16
size: .
D: TRBD1
J: TRBJ2-3
V: TRBV7-9

CDR3: CASSLLGLGKNIQYF
DNA: TGTGCCAGCAGCTTGTTAGGGCTCGGCAAAAACATTCAGTACTTC
length: 15
size: .
D: .
J: TRBJ2-4
V: TRBV5-5

CDR3: CSAPLASSYNEQFF
DNA: TGCAGTGCTCCCCTAGCGAGCTCCTACAATGAGCAGTTCTTC
length: 14
size: few
D: .
J: TRBJ2-1
V: TRBV20-1

CDR3: CASSYTGVDQPQHF
DNA: TGTGCCAGCAGTTATACAGGGGTGGATCAGCCCCAGCATTTT
length: 14
size: .
D: TRBD1
J: TRBJ1-5
V: TRBV6-6

CDR3: CASSLVSRSTDTQYF
DNA: TGCGCCAGCAGCTTGGTTTCCAGGAGCACAGATACGCAGTATTTT
length: 15
size: many
D: .
J: TRBJ2-3
V: TRBV5-1

CDR3: CASSPDALPLNTEAFF
DNA: TGTGCCAGTAGCCCAGATGCCCTACCCCTGAACACTGAAGCTTTCTTT
length: 16
size: few
D: .
J: TRBJ1-1
V: TRBV19

CDR3: CASSLSGRVGNEQFF
DNA: TGTGCCAGCAGTTTATCGGGCAGGGTGGGAAATGAGCAGTTCTTC
length: 15
size: many
D: .
J: TRBJ2-1
V: TRBV27

CDR3: CASTLAGTYMNTEAFF
DNA: TGTGCCAGCACCCTAGCCGGGACGTACATGAACACTGAAGCTTTCTTT
length: 16
size: many
D: .
J: TRBJ1-1
V: TRBV11-1

CDR3: CASSRDQAFF
DNA: TGTGCCAGCAGCCGAGATCAGGCTTTCTTT
length: 10
size: many
D: .
J: TRBJ1-1
V: TRBV6-6

CDR3: CASSWRDSENEKLFF
DNA: TGTGCCAGCAGCTGGCGGGACAGCGAGAATGAAAAACTGTTTTTT
length: 15
size: many
D: TRBD1
J: TRBJ1-4
V: TRBV7-9

CDR3: CASSQDEGGGTDTQYF
DNA: TGTGCCAGCAGCCAAGATGAAGGGGGAGGAACAGATACGCAGTATTTT
length: 16
size: .
D: .
J: TRBJ2-3
V: TRBV4-2

CDR3: CASTGLAGLADTQYF
DNA: TGTGCCAGCACCGGACTAGCGGGGTTAGCAGATACGCAGTATTTT
length: 15
size: few
D: TRBD2
J: TRBJ2-3
V: TRBV25-1

CDR3: CASRTKGGKETQYF
DNA: TGTGCCAGCAGGACTAAAGGCGGTAAAGAGACCCAGTACTTC
length: 14
size: many
D: .
J: TRBJ2-5
V: TRBV6-2/TRBV6-3